A single sample gave rise to the 26 T cell receptor beta chains below, sequenced in a study of cytomegalovirus exposure and HLA in healthy donors. The PCR had 60 Vbeta and 13 Jbeta primers. Some clones are missing from TCRdb's copy, which holds only in-frame ones; the method was immunoSEQ multiplex PCR. Seen here are 130,000 or so clones, approximately 8% observed once, and the top ten hold around 6%. The sample taken for sequencing was PBMCs. Source of these receptors: a woman between 40 and 50 years old in good health and CMV-seropositive.

The chain is built from TRBV5-6 and TRBJ1-2; D gene uncertain. This CDR3 contains 14 residues. V lost 0 bases and J 6 bases, leaving 12 bases between the germline ends. Germline values: CDR1 SGHDT, CDR2 YYEEEE. This chain's CDR3 is CASSLGWPDDGYTF. Written as DNA, the CDR3 is TGTGCCAGCAGCTTGGGGTGGCCTGATGATGGCTACACCTTC. The complete variable domain, with remaining parts taken from reference TRBV5-6 and TRBJ1-2, reads DAGVTQSPTHLIKTRGQQVTLRCSPKSGHDTVSWYQQALGQGPQFIFQYYEEEERQRGNFPDRFSGHQFPNYSSELNVNALLLGDSALYLCASSLGWPDDGYTFGSGTRLTVV.

DNA for the CDR3: TGTGCCAGCTCACCACGGGGGGGTTCGTCAGCGGGGACTAGCTTATACAATGAGCAGTTCTTC. It is translated as CASSPRGGSSAGTSLYNEQFF. This chain connects TRBV18 to TRBJ2-1; 9 positions agree with TRBD2. The V gene end was trimmed by 1 base and the J gene end by 4 bases; junction bases not matched to a gene: 20. There are 21 residues in the CDR3. The germline V gene has CDR1 KGHSH and CDR2 LQKENI.

The chain's CDR3 is CASSYGPGQGWAEAFF. DNA for the CDR3: TGTGCCAGCAGTTACGGACCGGGACAGGGGTGGGCTGAAGCTTTCTTT. The chain uses TRBV6-5 and TRBJ1-1, with 10 bases aligning to TRBD1. The CDR3 is made up of 16 amino acids. The germline V gene has CDR1 MNHEY and CDR2 SVGAGI. V trimming: 2 bases; J trimming: 6 bases; junction bases outside the gene matches: 9.

The chain employs TRBV11-3 and TRBJ2-2; D is perhaps TRBD2 (7 bases). The V end lost 4 bases, the J end lost 5 bases, and 20 bases lay between the germline ends. Germline V gene sequence: CDR1 SGHNT, CDR2 YENEEA. The CDR3 contains 17 residues. The CDR3: CASSSPPTRGGTGELFF. CDR3 coding DNA: TGTGCCAGCAGCTCCCCCCCGACGAGGGGGGGAACCGGGGAGCTGTTTTTT.

Only a few counts were recorded for this clone. This chain joins TRBV6-5 and TRBJ1-1; perhaps TRBD1 as D (5 bases). There are 13 residues in the CDR3. The germline V gene has CDR1 MNHEY and CDR2 SVGAGI. The V end lost 4 bases, the J end lost 4 bases, and 10 bases lay between the germline ends. CDR3 protein: CASSLQGSTEAFF. Here the CDR3 DNA reads TGTGCCAGCAGTTTGCAGGGAAGCACTGAAGCTTTCTTT.

The chain couples TRBV6-5 to TRBJ2-7, with TRBD1 identical over 8 bases. CDR1 and CDR2 (germline): MNHEY, SVGAGI. J was trimmed by 4 bases and V by 10 bases; bases with no gene match: 9. The CDR3 contains 13 residues. The CDR3 DNA reads as TGTGCCACCAAGTACAGGGGGAAGTACGAGCAGTACTTC. It is translated as CATKYRGKYEQYF.

The chain couples TRBV19 to TRBJ1-1; perhaps TRBD1 as D (5 bases). The CDR3 is made up of 14 amino acids. V dropped 1 base and J dropped 3 bases, with 9 bases sitting between them. Germline V gene data show CDR1 as LNHDA and CDR2 as SQIVND (reference sequence). In DNA, the CDR3 is TGTGCCAGTAGTATAGGCGGGGGACACACTGAAGCTTTCTTT. This sequence encodes CASSIGGGHTEAFF. Full variable domain (rest looked up from reference TRBV19 and TRBJ1-1): DGGITQSPKYLFRKEGQNVTLSCEQNLNHDAMYWYRQDPGQGLRLIYYSQIVNDFQKGDIAEGYSVSREKKESFPLTVTSAQKNPTAFYLCASSIGGGHTEAFFGQGTRLTVV.

This clone was detected only a few times. The chain uses TRBV5-6 and TRBJ1-6; possible D gene TRBD1, 6 bases. The germline CDR1 and CDR2 sequences are SGHDT and YYEEEE. V gave up 4 bases and J gave up 0 bases, with 11 bases separating them. There are 16 residues in the CDR3. The CDR3 protein is CASSPGQSSYNSPLHF. CDR3 sequence (DNA): TGTGCCAGCAGCCCCGGACAGAGCTCCTATAATTCACCCCTCCACTTT.

This clone was observed a handful of times. The chain recombines TRBV5-1 with TRBJ2-7; no clear D gene. Germline CDR1 and CDR2: SGHRS and YFSETQ. This CDR3 region has 15 residues. V lost 5 bases, J lost 0 bases, and 15 bases lay in between. Here the CDR3 reads CASRGNAESSYEQYF. In DNA form, the CDR3 reads TGCGCCAGCAGGGGCAACGCCGAGAGCTCCTACGAGCAGTACTTC.

This chain links TRBV9 with TRBJ1-1; no clear D gene. V was clipped by 4 bases and J by 0 bases, with 7 bases between them. Germline V gene lookup returns CDR1 SGDLS and CDR2 YYNGEE. The CDR3 consists of 13 residues. The CDR3 region has the DNA TGTGCCAGCAGCCTACCTGTGAACACTGAAGCTTTCTTT. It yields the protein CASSLPVNTEAFF.

There are a few counts of this clone. The J gene is TRBJ1-1, the V gene TRBV18; no firm D call. The CDR3 consists of 13 residues. Germline V gene sequence: CDR1 KGHSH, CDR2 LQKENI. Trimming shortened V by 2 bases and J by 4 bases, and 8 bases separated the two germline ends. The CDR3 sequence: CASSPAATTEAFF. In nucleotides, the CDR3 is TGTGCCAGCTCACCAGCGGCGACCACTGAAGCTTTCTTT.

This clone has more than one count but fewer than ten. The chain links TRBV7-6 to TRBJ2-5; D unresolved. This CDR3 has 15 residues. Looked up from germline, CDR1 is SGHVS and CDR2 is FNYEAQ. The V gene lost 7 bases and the J gene lost 4 bases, with 19 bases spanning the gap. The CDR3 protein is CASTTESAIGETQYF. CDR3 nucleotide sequence: TGTGCCAGCACCACCGAAAGCGCGATCGGAGAGACCCAGTACTTC.

The genes are TRBV10-2 and TRBJ1-5; 8 positions agree with TRBD1. J lost 2 bases, V lost 7 bases, and 13 bases had no gene match. The CDR3 consists of 17 residues. Germline-derived CDR1 and CDR2 are WSHSY and SAAADI. CDR3 DNA: TGCGCCAGCAAGGGGCGGAGTCAGGGGGCCGGCAATCAGCCCCAGCATTTT. Amino acids: CASKGRSQGAGNQPQHF.

The chain carries TRBV10-3 and TRBJ2-7; 7 nucleotides agree with TRBD1. Germline CDR1 ENHRY, CDR2 SYGVKD. This CDR3 region has 15 residues. J lost 2 bases, V lost 6 bases, and 10 bases had no gene match. The CDR3 protein is CAIRDDRVWPYEQYF. In DNA form, the CDR3 reads TGTGCCATCAGAGACGACAGGGTATGGCCCTACGAGCAGTACTTC.

The chain couples TRBV11-2 to TRBJ2-7; D call uncertain. This CDR3 has 16 residues. CDR1 SGHAT and CDR2 FQNNGV come from the germline V gene. V lost 2 bases and J lost 0, with 14 bases in between. Here the CDR3 reads CASSLLSPQSSYEQYF. CDR3 coding DNA: TGTGCCAGCAGCTTACTTAGCCCCCAGAGCTCCTACGAGCAGTACTTC.

The genes are TRBV5-4 and TRBJ2-2; the D is unclear. This CDR3 region has 14 residues. Germline CDR1 SGHNT, CDR2 YYREEE (reference sequence). Deletions cut 0 bases from V and 2 bases from J, with 5 bases between. CDR3: CASSLVKNTGELFF. For the CDR3, the DNA is TGTGCCAGCAGCTTGGTTAAAAACACCGGGGAGCTGTTTTTT.

The chain combines TRBV11-2 with TRBJ1-1; 8 nucleotides agree with TRBD1. V dropped 6 bases and J dropped 4; count of bases not matched to a gene: 4. CDR3 length equals 13 residues. Germline assignment: CDR1 SGHAT and CDR2 FQNNGV. The CDR3 protein is CASSPTGGTEAFF. In DNA form, the CDR3 reads TGTGCCAGCAGTCCCACAGGGGGCACTGAAGCTTTCTTT.

The J gene is TRBJ1-1, the V gene TRBV27; D remains unclear. In germline, CDR1 is MNHEY, CDR2 SMNVEV (reference sequence). Between the trimmed V and J ends, which lost 5 bases and 0 bases, there was a span of 7 bases. The length of the CDR3 is 13 residues. CDR3 in DNA: TGTGCCAGCAGTCTGACAATGAACACTGAAGCTTTCTTT. Amino acids: CASSLTMNTEAFF.

CDR3 region: CASSTWTGEETQYF. CDR3 in DNA: TGTGCCAGCAGCACTTGGACAGGGGAGGAGACCCAGTACTTC. The chain uses TRBV5-5 and TRBJ2-5; TRBD1 agrees at 9 bases. Per the germline V gene, CDR1 is SGHKS and CDR2 is YYEKEE (reference sequence). This CDR3 contains 14 residues. The trim removed 4 bases at V and 5 bases at J, leaving 6 bases unmatched.

This clone was counted only a few times. The chain joins TRBV14 to TRBJ2-1; perhaps TRBD1 as D (6 bases). Germline lookup yields CDR1 SGHDN and CDR2 FVKESK. CDR3 size: 15 residues. Trimming shortened V by 3 bases and J by 7 bases, and 16 bases separated the two germline ends. The CDR3 loop reads CASSHPRGIRNEQFF. Written as DNA, the CDR3 is TGTGCCAGCAGCCATCCGAGGGGGATCAGGAATGAGCAGTTCTTC.

This clone was counted between two and nine times. J is TRBJ1-2 and V is TRBV15, with 9 bases that match TRBD1. The germline V gene has CDR1 LNHNV and CDR2 YYDKDF (reference sequence). The CDR3 has 15 residues. V dropped 5 bases and J dropped 3; count of bases not matched to a gene: 7. CDR3 nucleotide sequence: TGTGCCACCAGCTTGGGCAGGACAGGGGACTATGGCTACACCTTC. Its translation: CATSLGRTGDYGYTF.

This clone was seen a few times. The chain uses TRBV7-6 and TRBJ1-5, with D tentatively TRBD1 (6 bases). Trimming cost V 1 base and J 9 bases, with 16 bases left between them. Germline values: CDR1 SGHVS, CDR2 FNYEAQ. This CDR3 region has 15 residues. The CDR3 here is CASSLGGREGRPQHF. DNA of the CDR3: TGTGCCAGCAGCTTAGGGGGGCGGGAGGGTAGGCCCCAGCATTTT. Full variable domain (rest looked up from reference TRBV7-6 and TRBJ1-5): GAGVSQSPRYKVTKRGQDVALRCDPISGHVSLYWYRQALGQGPEFLTYFNYEAQQDKSGLPNDRFSAERPEGSISTLTIQRTEQRDSAMYRCASSLGGREGRPQHFGDGTRLSIL.

The chain carries TRBV7-8 and TRBJ2-7; the match to TRBD1 covers 8 bases. V lost 3 bases, J lost 4 bases, and 5 bases stayed unmatched. Per germline, CDR1 SGHVS and CDR2 FQNEAQ. The CDR3 has 14 residues. The DNA for the CDR3 is TGTGCCAGCAGCTTTCAGGGGGCTGGGTACGAGCAGTACTTC. This encodes CASSFQGAGYEQYF.

A few counts support this clone. The chain combines TRBV7-9 with TRBJ2-7, with TRBD1 identical over 12 bases. In germline, CDR1 is SEHNR, CDR2 FQNEAQ (reference sequence). The CDR3 contains 14 residues. Trimming at V came to 5 bases and at J to 2 bases, leaving 1 base not matched to a gene. The CDR3 nucleotides are TGTGCCAGCAGCCGGGACAGGGGGCCCTACGAGCAGTACTTC. Translation gives CASSRDRGPYEQYF.

The chain uses TRBV18 and TRBJ1-3; 9 bases map to TRBD1. Per germline, CDR1 KGHSH and CDR2 LQKENI. CDR3 size: 15 residues. V shed 3 bases, J shed 1 base, and the junction held 1 base outside the gene matches. Here the CDR3 DNA reads TGTGCCAGCTCACCTGACAGGGGGTCTGGAAACACCATATATTTT. Encoded protein: CASSPDRGSGNTIYF.

This clone was counted between two and nine times. The CDR3 here is CASSLDSATNEKLFF. The CDR3 coding sequence is TGTGCCAGCAGCCTGGACAGTGCAACTAATGAAAAACTGTTTTTT. The chain links TRBV9 to TRBJ1-4; possible D gene TRBD1, 6 bases. This CDR3 has 15 residues. Germline CDR1 SGDLS, CDR2 YYNGEE. V was cut by 4 bases and J by 0 bases, with 10 bases left in between.